These T cell receptor beta chains were read from a single sample in a study of blood T cell repertoires in COVID-19. Clones were read by immunoSEQ multiplex PCR, and TCRdb kept only the in-frame ones, dropping some. The data hold 200,000 to 250,000 clones, with about 87% observed a single time. The sequenced material came from peripheral blood. The receptors come from a man aged 65 to 79 with acute or convalescent COVID-19. CDR3s include the opening cysteine and the closing phenylalanine or tryptophan. D genes are given only for firm matches. Rows may omit the clone size; those that give it use once, few, many or a size class.

d_gene	abundance	len	v_gene	j_gene	CDR3aa	CDR3nt
-	few	13	TRBV5-5	TRBJ2-7	CASSLDTSYEQYF	TGTGCCAGCAGCTTGGATACTAGCTACGAGCAGTACTTC
-	-	13	TRBV6-6	TRBJ1-1	CASSYSKGKGAFF	TGTGCCAGCAGTTACTCGAAGGGGAAGGGAGCTTTCTTT
-	-	14	TRBV28	TRBJ2-7	CASSLGLPPYEQYF	TGTGCCAGCAGTTTAGGACTTCCTCCTTACGAGCAGTACTTC
TRBD1	-	13	TRBV2	TRBJ2-7	CASSVGQVLEQYF	TGTGCCAGCAGTGTAGGACAGGTACTCGAGCAGTACTTC
-	-	16	TRBV19	TRBJ1-4	CASSSREATFPEKLFF	TGTGCCAGTAGTAGCCGGGAAGCCACTTTTCCTGAAAAACTGTTTTTT
TRBD2	-	16	TRBV6-6	TRBJ2-5	CASSFTGTSGLETQYF	TGTGCCAGCAGTTTCACCGGGACTAGCGGCCTAGAGACCCAGTACTTC
TRBD2	-	14	TRBV9	TRBJ2-1	CASSVGGLGNEQFF	TGTGCCAGCAGCGTAGGAGGACTAGGCAATGAGCAGTTCTTC
-	-	11	TRBV2	TRBJ2-7	CASGVYYEQYF	TGTGCCAGCGGAGTTTACTACGAGCAGTACTTC
-	-	17	TRBV13	TRBJ1-2	CASSNGASGPENYGYTF	TGTGCCAGCAGCAATGGGGCGTCGGGTCCCGAGAACTATGGCTACACCTTC
TRBD1	-	16	TRBV5-1	TRBJ1-2	CASSLGTPGQGYGYTF	TGCGCCAGCAGCTTGGGTACGCCGGGACAGGGCTATGGCTACACCTTC
-	-	14	TRBV29-1	TRBJ1-1	CSLREGGWNTEAFF	TGCAGCCTGAGGGAGGGGGGGTGGAACACTGAAGCTTTCTTT
TRBD1	-	12	TRBV10-3	TRBJ1-3	CATTGAGNTIYF	TGTGCCACGACAGGGGCTGGAAACACCATATATTTT
TRBD1	-	15	TRBV19	TRBJ2-5	CASSMGQGARETQYF	TGTGCCAGTAGTATGGGACAGGGGGCACGAGAGACCCAGTACTTC
TRBD1	once	13	TRBV27	TRBJ1-2	CASSHDRDYGYTF	TGTGCCAGCAGCCACGACAGGGACTATGGCTACACCTTC
-	-	15	TRBV5-8	TRBJ1-5	CASSLLNRGNQPQHF	TGTGCCAGCAGCTTGTTGAACAGGGGCAATCAGCCCCAGCATTTT
-	-	14	TRBV9	TRBJ2-7	CASSVATGSYEQYF	TGTGCCAGCAGCGTAGCCACTGGCTCCTACGAGCAGTACTTC
TRBD1	-	15	TRBV4-2	TRBJ1-1	CASSRDRGINTEAFF	TGTGCCAGCAGCCGAGACAGGGGGATCAACACTGAAGCTTTCTTT
TRBD1	-	16	TRBV19	TRBJ1-2	CASSLRGQDTNYGYTF	TGTGCCAGTAGTCTTCGCGGACAGGATACTAACTATGGCTACACCTTC
-	-	16	TRBV7-9	TRBJ2-2	CASPKGERLNTGELFF	TGTGCCAGCCCTAAGGGGGAGAGATTGAACACCGGGGAGCTGTTTTTT
-	few	15	TRBV27	TRBJ1-3	CASSLRGSSGNTIYF	TGTGCCAGCAGTTTAAGGGGATCTTCTGGAAACACCATATATTTT
-	-	14	TRBV19	TRBJ2-7	CASSPGLGAYEQYF	TGTGCCAGTAGTCCAGGCCTAGGGGCGTACGAGCAGTACTTC
TRBD1	-	16	TRBV5-1	TRBJ1-4	CASSQGTVPLDEKLFF	TGCGCCAGCAGCCAGGGGACAGTACCCTTGGATGAAAAACTGTTTTTT
TRBD2	once	15	TRBV9	TRBJ2-1	CASSVGTSFYNEQFF	TGTGCCAGCAGCGTAGGGACTAGCTTTTACAATGAGCAGTTCTTC
-	-	15	TRBV7-2	TRBJ1-2	CASSLLTQANYGYTF	TGTGCCAGCAGCTTACTGACACAAGCTAACTATGGCTACACCTTC
-	-	14	TRBV7-3	TRBJ1-1	CASSLRAGETEAFF	TGTGCCAGCAGCTTAAGGGCAGGGGAGACTGAAGCTTTCTTT
-	-	13	TRBV7-9	TRBJ1-4	CASSRLGDEKLFF	TGTGCCAGCAGCCGACTCGGAGACGAAAAACTGTTTTTT
-	-	14	TRBV6-2/TRBV6-3	TRBJ2-1	CASSPLRGWDEQFF	TGTGCCAGCAGTCCATTGCGGGGTTGGGATGAGCAGTTCTTC
TRBD2	once	15	TRBV28	TRBJ2-7	CASSSGTRSSYEQYF	TGTGCCAGCAGTTCCGGGACTAGGAGCTCCTACGAGCAGTACTTC
TRBD1	-	15	TRBV7-6	TRBJ1-2	CASSLDRGQNYGYTF	TGTGCCAGCAGCTTAGACCGGGGACAGAACTATGGCTACACCTTC
-	-	13	TRBV4-3	TRBJ1-1	CASSPRVSTEAFF	TGCGCCAGCAGCCCGCGGGTTTCAACTGAAGCTTTCTTT
TRBD2	once	16	TRBV4-1	TRBJ2-5	CASSQEAASGQETQYF	TGCGCCAGCAGCCAAGAGGCTGCTAGCGGACAAGAGACCCAGTACTTC
TRBD1	-	14	TRBV6-1	TRBJ2-7	CASSEVRGQDEQYF	TGTGCCAGCAGTGAAGTAAGGGGGCAGGACGAGCAGTACTTC
-	-	14	TRBV19	TRBJ2-7	CASSIGTTNYEQYF	TGTGCCAGTAGTATCGGGACAACCAATTACGAGCAGTACTTC
-	-	15	TRBV6-5	TRBJ1-2	CASSSYREFNYGYTF	TGTGCCAGCAGTAGTTACAGGGAGTTTAACTATGGCTACACCTTC
TRBD1	-	15	TRBV19	TRBJ2-5	CASSTIRQGWETQYF	TGTGCCAGTAGTACCATTCGACAGGGCTGGGAGACCCAGTACTTC
TRBD2	-	16	TRBV5-5	TRBJ2-1	CASSLPGLAVNNEQFF	TGTGCCAGCAGCTTGCCGGGACTAGCAGTTAACAATGAGCAGTTCTTC
TRBD1	-	14	TRBV7-9	TRBJ1-4	CASSSGQGGEKLFF	TGTGCCAGCAGCTCGGGACAGGGGGGCGAAAAACTGTTTTTT
-	-	13	TRBV30	TRBJ2-5	CAWNRVYQETQYF	TGTGCCTGGAATCGGGTGTACCAAGAGACCCAGTACTTC
-	once	18	TRBV5-6	TRBJ2-6	CASSFLREFLSGANVLTF	TGTGCCAGCAGCTTTTTGAGGGAGTTCCTCTCTGGGGCCAACGTCCTGACTTTC
TRBD1	-	14	TRBV5-1	TRBJ1-1	CASSLGTGATEAFF	TGCGCCAGCAGCTTGGGGACAGGGGCCACTGAAGCTTTCTTT
TRBD2	-	14	TRBV19	TRBJ2-7	CASTPTSGSYEQYF	TGTGCCAGTACCCCGACTAGCGGTTCCTACGAGCAGTACTTC
TRBD2	-	14	TRBV5-8	TRBJ2-7	CASSLSGSSYEQYF	TGTGCCAGCAGCTTAAGCGGGAGCTCCTACGAGCAGTACTTC
TRBD2	-	15	TRBV11-3	TRBJ2-5	CASSLGTSGIETQYF	TGTGCCAGCAGCTTAGGGACTAGCGGGATAGAGACCCAGTACTTC
TRBD2	-	14	TRBV3-1/TRBV3-2	TRBJ2-1	CASSQGASGTHKFF	TGTGCCAGCAGCCAAGGGGCTAGCGGGACTCATAAGTTCTTC
-	once	13	TRBV7-8	TRBJ1-1	CASSRSAGTEAFF	TGTGCCAGCAGCCGCTCCGCGGGGACTGAAGCTTTCTTT
-	-	15	TRBV18	TRBJ2-7	CASSPTAQGGYEQYF	TGTGCCAGCTCACCGACGGCCCAGGGAGGTTACGAGCAGTACTTC
-	-	17	TRBV7-9	TRBJ2-1	CASSLWVTPAAYNEQFF	TGTGCCAGCAGCCTCTGGGTCACCCCGGCGGCCTACAATGAGCAGTTCTTC
-	-	14	TRBV18	TRBJ1-1	CASSSGGGNTEAFF	TGTGCCAGCTCCTCAGGCGGGGGAAACACTGAAGCTTTCTTT
TRBD1	-	15	TRBV24-1	TRBJ2-1	CATLPWGQGVFEQFF	TGTGCCACCCTGCCGTGGGGACAGGGAGTTTTTGAGCAGTTCTTC
-	-	14	TRBV2	TRBJ1-1	CASSEWGEYAEAFF	TGTGCCAGCAGTGAATGGGGGGAATACGCTGAAGCTTTCTTT
-	once	15	TRBV7-2	TRBJ1-1	CASSLLGTQNTEAFF	TGTGCCAGCAGCTTATTGGGCACCCAGAACACTGAAGCTTTCTTT
TRBD1	-	16	TRBV7-8	TRBJ1-1	CASSPRQGAMNTEAFF	TGTGCCAGCAGCCCTCGACAGGGCGCCATGAACACTGAAGCTTTCTTT
TRBD1	-	14	TRBV6-5	TRBJ2-7	CASSYGDRDHEQYF	TGTGCCAGCAGTTACGGGGACAGGGACCACGAGCAGTACTTC
-	-	13	TRBV5-4	TRBJ2-1	CASSFYSSYEQFF	TGTGCCAGCAGCTTTTATTCCTCTTATGAGCAGTTCTTC
TRBD1	once	21	TRBV9	TRBJ1-3	CASSVGRAGTATRPSGNTIYF	TGTGCCAGCAGCGTAGGTAGAGCCGGGACAGCCACCCGACCATCTGGAAACACCATATATTTT
-	once	18	TRBV4-1	TRBJ1-5	CASSQESLGGNRRQPQHF	TGCGCCAGCAGCCAAGAAAGTCTGGGGGGAAATCGACGTCAGCCCCAGCATTTT
TRBD1	-	14	TRBV7-8	TRBJ2-7	CASSSGQAVDEQYF	TGTGCCAGCAGCTCGGGACAGGCGGTCGACGAGCAGTACTTC